This entry is about one TCR beta chain. Here immunoSEQ multiplex PCR was the method, and the copy in TCRdb shows in-frame clones only, minus some. Of over 150,000 clones in the sample, just over 95% were seen once. With V trimmed by 3 bases and J by 5 bases, 5 bases remained unmatched. CDR1 SGHRS and CDR2 YFSETQ come from the germline V gene. The CDR3 loop spans 16 amino acids. This specimen comes from a study of control samples from healthy donors and cancer patients. This clonotype was obtained from a woman aged 25 to 39 in good health. The genes are TRBV5-1 and TRBJ2-1, with 13 bases matching TRBD2. The material sequenced was blood. CDR3 protein: CASSWGGTSGDNEQFF. The CDR3 bases are TGCGCCAGCAGCTGGGGTGGGACTAGCGGGGACAATGAGCAGTTCTTC.